What follows are 12 T cell receptor beta chains derived from one specimen sequenced in a study of patients and donors after allogeneic stem cell transplantation (dated by TCRdb to the early 2020s). The receptor library was made with RT-PCR. The instrument was a NextSeq 550. The public reads were reprocessed in TCRdb via fastp at Q25 and MiXCR, keeping in-frame beta chains. CDR3 protein sequences are deduplicated, and each keeps its most common genes and DNA. This sample lists about 160,000 distinct CDR3 sequences; 24% were detected once. The ten largest clonotypes hold 25% to 30% of the sample. Sequencing was done on a sample of blood, either unsorted or a sorted T cell fraction (not recorded which). The receptors shown here come from a human donor who was either an allogeneic HSCT recipient or a stem cell or donor lymphocyte infusion donor (not recorded which). It is not recorded whose cells these are; they may come from a transplant donor.

Only a few counts were recorded for this clonotype. CDR3 sequence: CASIQGEGMNTEAFF. The CDR3, as DNA: TGTGCCAGCATCCAAGGAGAGGGGATGAACACTGAAGCTTTCTTT. The rearrangement joins TRBV2 to TRBJ1-1; the D gene is possibly TRBD1 (5 bases). Looked up from germline, CDR1 is SNHLY and CDR2 is FYNNEI. V lost 7 bases and J lost 0, with 15 bases in between. The CDR3 consists of 15 residues.

J is TRBJ1-2 and V is TRBV7-2, with 7 bases that match TRBD1. The CDR3 loop spans 14 amino acids. Germline CDR1 reads SGHTA; CDR2 reads FQGNSA. V was clipped by 5 bases and J by 2 bases; unmatched bases: 5. The CDR3 DNA reads TGTGCCAGCAGCCGGAGCAGGGGGAACTATGGCTACACCTTC. Protein product: CASSRSRGNYGYTF.

The chain carries TRBV15 and TRBJ2-5; D gene unclear. Trimming took 0 bases from V and 7 from J, leaving 15 bases between them. This CDR3 contains 15 residues. Looked up from germline, CDR1 is LNHNV and CDR2 is YYDKDF (reference sequence). This CDR3 is CATSRDPPFTRTQYF. The CDR3 DNA reads TGTGCCACCAGCAGAGATCCGCCTTTTACTCGGACCCAGTACTTC.

In this sample, this clonotype turned up a few times. V and J are TRBV18 and TRBJ2-1; the match to TRBD2 covers 7 bases. CDR3 length equals 14 residues. CDR1 is KGHSH, CDR2 LQKENI, per germline. The V gene end was trimmed by 2 bases and the J gene end by 8 bases; junction bases not matched to a gene: 6. Here the CDR3 DNA reads TGTGCCAGCTCACCAAATTCGGGGGGAGATGAGCAGTTCTTC. Encoded protein: CASSPNSGGDEQFF.

The table lists this clonotype with many counts. V usage is TRBV29-1 and J usage is TRBJ2-2, with D possibly matching TRBD1 (6 bases). The V and J ends lost 5 bases and 2 bases respectively, with 12 bases between them. The CDR3 spans 14 residues. Germline V lookup: CDR1 SQVTM, CDR2 ANQGSEA. The CDR3 bases are TGCAGCGTTCGGGACACCCCAAACACCGGGGAGCTGTTTTTT. Translated, it gives CSVRDTPNTGELFF.

The chain employs TRBV6-2 or TRBV6-3 and TRBJ2-1; 8 nucleotides align to TRBD2. Germline CDR1 reads MNHEY; CDR2 reads SVGEGT. The CDR3 is 16 residues long. Trimming cost V 5 bases and J 9 bases; bases outside gene matches: 15. CDR3 loop: CASSRVGVAGKGEQFF. CDR3 coding DNA: TGTGCCAGCAGTAGGGTTGGTGTAGCGGGAAAGGGTGAGCAGTTCTTC.

V and J are TRBV20-1 and TRBJ2-3; 10 bases are a match to TRBD2. From germline, CDR1 is DFQATT and CDR2 SNEGSKA (reference sequence). The CDR3 has 16 amino acids. With 1 base clipped from V and 2 bases from J, the junction kept 6 bases outside the gene matches. In nucleotides, the CDR3 is TGCAGTGCTAGAGTAGCGGGGGGAATAAACACAGATACGCAGTATTTT. This encodes CSARVAGGINTDTQYF.

This clonotype was found a few times. The genes are TRBV20-1 and TRBJ2-7; D might be TRBD2 (6 bases). Germline V lookup: CDR1 DFQATT, CDR2 SNEGSKA (reference sequence). The CDR3 is 13 amino acids. The CDR3 DNA reads TGCAGGGAGGGTCTTACGCCGGCCCACGAGCAGTACTTC. This encodes CREGLTPAHEQYF.

This rearrangement joins TRBV12-5 to TRBJ1-6, with D perhaps TRBD1 (5 bases). The length of the CDR3 is 14 residues. Trimming removed 5 bases at V and 4 bases at J, with 9 bases between. The germline V gene has CDR1 LGHNT and CDR2 FRNRAP. The CDR3: CASGTQGYNSPLHF. The CDR3, as DNA: TGTGCTAGTGGTACCCAGGGATATAATTCACCCCTCCACTTT. The full variable domain, with the rest looked up from reference TRBV12-5 and TRBJ1-6, is DARVTQTPRHKVTEMGQEVTMRCQPILGHNTVFWYRQTMMQGLELLAYFRNRAPLDDSGMPKDRFSAEMPDATLATLKIQPSEPRDSAVYFCASGTQGYNSPLHFGNGTRLTVT.

The rearrangement links TRBV5-1 to TRBJ2-7; D is possibly TRBD2 (5 bases). The germline gives CDR1 SGHRS, CDR2 YFSETQ. This CDR3 spans 14 amino acids. The V end lost 0 bases, the J end lost 3 bases, and 10 bases lay between the germline ends. The CDR3 region is CASSLAGESYEQYF. CDR3 coding DNA: TGCGCCAGCAGCTTGGCCGGGGAGAGCTACGAGCAGTACTTC. Together with reference TRBV5-1 and TRBJ2-7, the CDR3 gives the full variable domain: KAGVTQTPRYLIKTRGQQVTLSCSPISGHRSVSWYQQTPGQGLQFLFEYFSETQRNKGNFPGRFSGRQFSNSRSEMNVSTLELGDSALYLCASSLAGESYEQYFGPGTRLTVT.

The chain is built from TRBV29-1 and TRBJ2-3; tentative D call: TRBD2 (6 bases). Per the germline V gene, CDR1 is SQVTM and CDR2 is ANQGSEA. V was trimmed by 7 bases and J by 4 bases, leaving 15 bases between them. The CDR3 contains 13 residues. The CDR3 nucleotides read TGCAGCGCCGGGACTTTAGTAGCAGATACGCAGTATTTT. Residues: CSAGTLVADTQYF.

The rearrangement joins TRBV29-1 to TRBJ2-1, with TRBD2 as a possible D gene (6 bases). Trimming removed 4 bases at V and 3 bases at J, with 13 bases between. Germline V gene sequence: CDR1 SQVTM, CDR2 ANQGSEA. There are 14 residues in the CDR3. The CDR3 DNA reads TGCAGCGTTGTGAAGGTGGGAGGCTACAATGAGCAGTTCTTC. Its translation: CSVVKVGGYNEQFF.